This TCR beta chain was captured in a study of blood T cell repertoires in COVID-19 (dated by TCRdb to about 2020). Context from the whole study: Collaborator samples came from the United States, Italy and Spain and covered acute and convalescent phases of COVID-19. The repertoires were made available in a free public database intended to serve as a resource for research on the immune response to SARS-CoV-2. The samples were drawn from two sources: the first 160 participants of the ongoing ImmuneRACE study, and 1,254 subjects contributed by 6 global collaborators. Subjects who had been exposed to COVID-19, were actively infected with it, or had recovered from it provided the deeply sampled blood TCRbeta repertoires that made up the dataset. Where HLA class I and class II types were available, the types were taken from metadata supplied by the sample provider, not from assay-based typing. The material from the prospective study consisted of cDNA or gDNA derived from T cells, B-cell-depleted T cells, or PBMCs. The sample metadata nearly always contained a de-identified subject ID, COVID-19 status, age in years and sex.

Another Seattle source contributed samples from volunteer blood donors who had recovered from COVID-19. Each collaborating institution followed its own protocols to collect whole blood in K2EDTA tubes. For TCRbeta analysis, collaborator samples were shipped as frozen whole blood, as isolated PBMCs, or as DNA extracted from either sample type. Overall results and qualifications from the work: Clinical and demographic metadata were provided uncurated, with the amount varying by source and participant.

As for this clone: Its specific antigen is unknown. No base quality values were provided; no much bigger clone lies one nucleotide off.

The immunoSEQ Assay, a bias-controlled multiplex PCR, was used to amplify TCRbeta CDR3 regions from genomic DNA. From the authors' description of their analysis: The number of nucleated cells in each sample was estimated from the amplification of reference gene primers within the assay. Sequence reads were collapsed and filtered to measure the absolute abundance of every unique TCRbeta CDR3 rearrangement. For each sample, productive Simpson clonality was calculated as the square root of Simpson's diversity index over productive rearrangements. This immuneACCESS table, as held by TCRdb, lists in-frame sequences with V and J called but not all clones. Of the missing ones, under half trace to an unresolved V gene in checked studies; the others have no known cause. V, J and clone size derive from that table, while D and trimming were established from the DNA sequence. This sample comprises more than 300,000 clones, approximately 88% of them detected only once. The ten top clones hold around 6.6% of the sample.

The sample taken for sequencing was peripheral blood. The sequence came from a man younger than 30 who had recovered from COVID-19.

The CDR3 is CSARLLAVAFF. DNA sequence: TGCAGTGCTAGACTACTCGCTGTTGCTTTCTTT. This chain is built from TRBV20-1 and TRBJ1-1; the D gene assignment is ambiguous. The CDR3 has 11 amino acids, counting the end cysteine and phenylalanine. Only the CDR3 region is kept as DNA, spanning 33 bases read in frame from base 1. The germline ends are 12 bases apart after V is trimmed by 2 bases and J by 11 bases. CDR1 and CDR2, per the germline V gene (reference sequence), are DFQATT and SNEGSKA.